The rows below give T cell receptor beta chains drawn from one sample of a study of cytomegalovirus exposure and HLA in healthy donors. Method: immunoSEQ multiplex PCR; TCRdb's copy keeps in-frame clones and lacks some. Its table lists 20,000 to 25,000 clones. Sequencing input: PBMCs. The receptors were sampled from a man aged 55-75 years in good health and CMV-seropositive. Each CDR3 is given with its conserved first and last residue. Fields, in order: J gene, D gene, CDR3 length, V gene, CDR3 protein, CDR3 DNA. D genes are given only for firm matches.

j_call: TRBJ1-1; d_call: NA; cdr3_length: 14; v_call: TRBV7-6; cdr3_aa: CASSSGRVNTEAFF; cdr3_nt: TGTGCCAGCAGCTCCGGCAGGGTCAACACTGAAGCTTTCTTT
j_call: TRBJ1-2; d_call: NA; cdr3_length: 15; v_call: TRBV6-5; cdr3_aa: CASSYRNWGHYGYTF; cdr3_nt: TGTGCCAGCAGTTACCGCAATTGGGGCCACTATGGCTACACCTTC
j_call: TRBJ1-2; d_call: TRBD1; cdr3_length: 17; v_call: TRBV18; cdr3_aa: CASSNLGVGTDAYGYTF; cdr3_nt: TGTGCCAGCTCAAACTTAGGTGTCGGGACAGACGCGTATGGCTACACCTTC
j_call: TRBJ1-1; d_call: TRBD1; cdr3_length: 15; v_call: TRBV5-1; cdr3_aa: CASSLAGQGDTEAFF; cdr3_nt: TGCGCCAGCAGCTTGGCCGGGCAGGGGGACACTGAAGCTTTCTTT
j_call: TRBJ1-5; d_call: TRBD1; cdr3_length: 17; v_call: TRBV5-1; cdr3_aa: CASSSRPRDSGNQPQHF; cdr3_nt: TGCGCCAGCAGCTCCCGGCCAAGGGACAGCGGCAATCAGCCCCAGCATTTT
j_call: TRBJ2-1; d_call: TRBD2; cdr3_length: 16; v_call: TRBV18; cdr3_aa: CASSPVSGGSDNEQFF; cdr3_nt: TGTGCCAGCTCGCCCGTAAGCGGGGGCTCCGACAATGAGCAGTTCTTC
j_call: TRBJ2-7; d_call: TRBD2; cdr3_length: 15; v_call: TRBV2; cdr3_aa: CASSPPGLAGDEQYF; cdr3_nt: TGTGCCAGCAGTCCACCGGGACTAGCGGGAGACGAGCAGTACTTC
j_call: TRBJ1-1; d_call: TRBD1; cdr3_length: 14; v_call: TRBV11-2; cdr3_aa: CASSLEGTDTEAFF; cdr3_nt: TGTGCCAGCAGCTTAGAAGGGACAGACACTGAAGCTTTCTTT
j_call: TRBJ1-5; d_call: NA; cdr3_length: 14; v_call: TRBV9; cdr3_aa: CASSTGLTYQPQHF; cdr3_nt: TGTGCCAGCAGCACCGGACTGACCTATCAGCCCCAGCATTTT
j_call: TRBJ2-7; d_call: TRBD1; cdr3_length: 14; v_call: TRBV5-1; cdr3_aa: CASSAGQGVYEQYF; cdr3_nt: TGCGCCAGCAGCGCCGGACAGGGGGTTTACGAGCAGTACTTC
j_call: TRBJ2-7; d_call: TRBD1; cdr3_length: 14; v_call: TRBV30; cdr3_aa: CAWRKGQGTYEQYF; cdr3_nt: TGTGCCTGGAGAAAGGGACAGGGGACCTACGAGCAGTACTTC
j_call: TRBJ1-1; d_call: NA; cdr3_length: 15; v_call: TRBV7-9; cdr3_aa: CASSSGGLRNTEAFF; cdr3_nt: TGTGCCAGCAGCTCCGGGGGACTCCGGAACACTGAAGCTTTCTTT
j_call: TRBJ1-1; d_call: NA; cdr3_length: 13; v_call: TRBV10-2; cdr3_aa: CASRARLDTEAFF; cdr3_nt: TGCGCCAGCAGAGCTAGGTTGGACACTGAAGCTTTCTTT
j_call: TRBJ2-7; d_call: TRBD1; cdr3_length: 14; v_call: TRBV18; cdr3_aa: CASSSDRAAYEQYF; cdr3_nt: TGTGCCAGCTCATCAGACAGGGCCGCCTACGAGCAGTACTTC
j_call: TRBJ1-4; d_call: NA; cdr3_length: 14; v_call: TRBV7-9; cdr3_aa: CASSPFATNEKLFF; cdr3_nt: TGTGCCAGCAGCCCCTTCGCAACTAATGAAAAACTGTTTTTT
j_call: TRBJ2-3; d_call: TRBD2; cdr3_length: 18; v_call: TRBV9; cdr3_aa: CASSVGYASGGWRDTQYF; cdr3_nt: TGTGCCAGCAGCGTAGGGTATGCTAGCGGAGGGTGGCGAGATACGCAGTATTTT